The 31 T cell receptor beta chains reported below all come from one sample, sequenced in a study of CD8 T cells in ankylosing spondylitis. Study-level points and caveats: Ankylosing spondylitis blood appeared to be characterized by a TCR beta motif of under 10 highly homologous variants.

Antigen specificity for these receptors is unknown. TCRdb recomputed calls from the 5' RACE reads with MiXCR, one row per CDR3 protein. The table lists about 840,000 distinct CDR3 sequences, 12% of them singletons, with about 0.5% in the top ten. Sample: blood, either unsorted or a sorted T cell fraction (not recorded which). These receptors all come from a male donor with ankylosing spondylitis.

The rearrangement joins TRBV6-5 to TRBJ1-2, with D tentatively TRBD1 (6 bases). The germline V gene has CDR1 MNHEY and CDR2 SVGAGI. The V end lost 0 bases, the J end lost 2 bases, and 13 bases lay between the germline ends. This CDR3 has 16 amino acids. The CDR3 DNA reads as TGTGCCAGCAGTTACTCTGGGGGGACACCGAACTATGGCTACACCTTC. Its protein product is CASSYSGGTPNYGYTF.

The chain links TRBV20-1 to TRBJ1-4; D unresolved. There are 13 residues in the CDR3. V lost 4 bases, J lost 0 bases, and 6 bases lay in between. CDR1 is DFQATT, CDR2 SNEGSKA, per germline (reference sequence). The CDR3 nucleotides read TGCAGTGCTACCAGAACAACTAATGAAAAACTGTTTTTT. This gives the protein CSATRTTNEKLFF.

This clonotype was seen repeatedly, ten times or more. The V and J genes are TRBV20-1 and TRBJ1-5; the D gene is possibly TRBD1 (5 bases). Trimming removed 7 bases from V and 0 bases from J, with 13 bases in between. CDR1 and CDR2 (germline): DFQATT, SNEGSKA (reference sequence). The CDR3 spans 14 residues. The CDR3 loop is CSVQDNYSNQPQHF. The CDR3 DNA follows: TGCAGTGTCCAGGACAATTATAGCAATCAGCCCCAGCATTTT.

The chain uses TRBV3-1 and TRBJ2-3; 13 bases agree with TRBD2. The CDR3 extends over 17 amino acids. V was pared by 3 bases and J by 1 base, with 4 bases of the junction left unmatched. CDR1 is LGHDT, CDR2 YNNKEL, per germline (reference sequence). The CDR3 spells CASSHLGTSGGTDTQYF. The CDR3 bases are TGTGCCAGCAGCCATTTAGGGACTAGCGGGGGCACAGATACGCAGTATTTT.

The rearrangement uses TRBV7-6 and TRBJ2-1; 9 bases are shared with TRBD2. Germline-derived CDR1 and CDR2 are SGHVS and FNYEAQ. After removal of 2 bases from V and 5 bases from J, the junction contained 4 bases not matched to a gene. CDR3 size: 15 residues. CDR3 sequence: CASSLNGGGDNEQFF. DNA of the CDR3: TGTGCCAGCAGCTTAAACGGCGGGGGGGACAATGAGCAGTTCTTC.

This clonotype has ten or more counts. This chain joins TRBV12-3 or TRBV12-4 and TRBJ1-1, with 7 nucleotides matching TRBD1. The CDR3 loop spans 13 amino acids. After removal of 6 bases from V and 5 bases from J, the junction contained 6 bases not matched to a gene. For the CDR3, the DNA is TGTGCCAGCAGCAGAAGACAGGGAACTGAAGCTTTCTTT. Its translation: CASSRRQGTEAFF.

The V call is TRBV14, the J call TRBJ2-7, with D perhaps TRBD2 (5 bases). The germline V and J ends were trimmed by 4 bases and 2 bases, with 15 bases remaining between them. Germline V gives CDR1 SGHDN, CDR2 FVKESK. This CDR3 has 15 residues. CDR3: CASSPGLLRAYEQYF. DNA of the CDR3: TGTGCCAGCAGCCCTGGACTTCTAAGGGCCTACGAGCAGTACTTC.

This clonotype was observed a few times. J is TRBJ2-6 and V is TRBV12-3 or TRBV12-4, with no clear D. The CDR3 runs 15 residues. The V gene lost 7 bases and the J gene lost 0 bases, with 10 bases spanning the gap. This CDR3 is CASNRVGSGANVLTF. CDR3 sequence (DNA): TGTGCCAGCAACCGGGTCGGCTCTGGGGCCAACGTCCTGACTTTC.

The table lists this clonotype with many counts. The rearrangement joins TRBV20-1 to TRBJ1-1; unclear D gene. Looked up from germline, CDR1 is DFQATT and CDR2 is SNEGSKA (reference sequence). The length of the CDR3 is 15 residues. Trimming left V 1 base short and J 1 base short, with 13 bases between. CDR3 loop: CSARGQARTNTEAFF. Here the CDR3 DNA reads TGCAGTGCTAGAGGTCAGGCCCGTACGAACACTGAAGCTTTCTTT.

In its sample, this clonotype was seen a few times. This CDR3 reads CASSYSGGIYNEQFF. In DNA form, the CDR3 reads TGCGCCAGCAGCTACTCGGGAGGTATCTACAATGAGCAGTTCTTC. The chain employs TRBV5-1 and TRBJ2-1, with 7 bases lining up with TRBD2. With V trimmed by 3 bases and J by 3 bases, 6 bases remained unmatched. Germline CDR1 SGHRS, CDR2 YFSETQ. The CDR3 has 15 amino acids. The full variable domain, with the rest looked up from reference TRBV5-1 and TRBJ2-1, is KAGVTQTPRYLIKTRGQQVTLSCSPISGHRSVSWYQQTPGQGLQFLFEYFSETQRNKGNFPGRFSGRQFSNSRSEMNVSTLELGDSALYLCASSYSGGIYNEQFFGPGTRLTVL.

Only a few counts were recorded for this clonotype. This chain joins TRBV7-9 and TRBJ1-1, with D possibly being TRBD1 (6 bases). This CDR3 region has 15 residues. Germline V gene data show CDR1 as SEHNR and CDR2 as FQNEAQ (reference sequence). V lost 0 bases, J lost 3 bases, and 11 bases lay in between. The CDR3 loop is CASSLAEQGDTEAFF. The CDR3 nucleotides read TGTGCCAGCAGCTTAGCAGAACAGGGTGACACTGAAGCTTTCTTT.

This clonotype was recorded many times. This chain connects TRBV10-3 to TRBJ1-1, with 7 bases matching TRBD1. The J segment lost 2 bases and the V segment lost 0 bases, leaving 3 bases of the junction unmatched. Germline-derived CDR1 and CDR2 are ENHRY and SYGVKD. The length of the CDR3 is 15 residues. The CDR3 nucleotides are TGTGCCATCAGTGAGTCAAGGGACAGTAACACTGAAGCTTTCTTT. It specifies CAISESRDSNTEAFF.

The V gene is TRBV12-3 or TRBV12-4, the J gene TRBJ2-1, with no clear D. V was trimmed by 5 bases and J by 0 bases, leaving 11 bases between them. This CDR3 is 15 amino acids long. The CDR3 DNA sequence: TGTGCCAGCAGTCGCCTTAGCAGCTCCTACAATGAGCAGTTCTTC. It translates to CASSRLSSSYNEQFF.

This clonotype was seen only a few times. This chain uses TRBV7-2 with TRBJ2-1; TRBD2 might be the D (5 bases). The germline CDR1 and CDR2 sequences are SGHTA and FQGNSA. V was trimmed by 1 base and J by 3 bases, leaving 10 bases between them. The CDR3 totals 15 residues. The CDR3 sequence: CASSLVAGIYNEQFF. The CDR3 DNA reads TGTGCCAGCAGCTTAGTTGCGGGTATCTACAATGAGCAGTTCTTC.

The chain links TRBV29-1 to TRBJ1-1; maybe TRBD1 (5 bases). Germline values: CDR1 SQVTM, CDR2 ANQGSEA. The CDR3 spans 13 residues. V lost 5 bases and J 3 bases, leaving 13 bases between the germline ends. This CDR3 is CSVSVGLYTEAFF. The CDR3 DNA reads as TGCAGCGTTTCGGTGGGACTTTACACTGAAGCTTTCTTT. The full variable domain, in which reference TRBV29-1 and TRBJ1-1 provide the parts outside the CDR3, is SAVISQKPSRDICQRGTSLTIQCQVDSQVTMMFWYRQQPGQSLTLIATANQGSEATYESGFVIDKFPISRPNLTFSTLTVSNMSPEDSSIYLCSVSVGLYTEAFFGQGTRLTVV.

J is TRBJ2-5 and V is TRBV7-2; D not certain. Germline V gives CDR1 SGHTA, CDR2 FQGNSA. This CDR3 comprises 13 residues. Deletions cut 5 bases from V and 4 bases from J, with 11 bases between. DNA for the CDR3: TGTGCCAGCAGCAGCCCGACGGCAGAGACCCAGTACTTC. Its protein is CASSSPTAETQYF.

The J gene is TRBJ2-2, the V gene TRBV3-1, with TRBD1 matching 10 bases. In germline, CDR1 is LGHDT, CDR2 YNNKEL (reference sequence). Trimming cost V 4 bases and J 3 bases; bases outside gene matches: 5. The length of the CDR3 is 16 residues. CDR3 sequence (DNA): TGTGCCAGCAGCCGCGACAGGGGGCATTACACCGGGGAGCTGTTTTTT. It yields the protein CASSRDRGHYTGELFF.

The chain joins TRBV28 to TRBJ2-3; perhaps TRBD2 as D (6 bases). Germline V lookup: CDR1 MDHEN, CDR2 SYDVKM. This CDR3 spans 13 amino acids. V was cut by 7 bases and J by 6 bases, with 14 bases left in between. DNA of the CDR3: TGTGCCAGCACCGCGGGGATTCGGGATACGCAGTATTTT. As protein: CASTAGIRDTQYF.

The chain uses TRBV21-1 and TRBJ2-7; TRBD1, as called in the table, went unchecked against the DNA. TRBV21-1 counts as a pseudogene. The CDR3 consists of 15 residues. In nucleotides, the CDR3 is TGTGCCAGCAGCAATGAGAGGACAGCACCCTACGAGCAGTACTTC. It specifies CASSNERTAPYEQYF.

The chain combines TRBV7-3 with TRBJ2-5, with TRBD2 as a possible D gene (6 bases). V gave up 2 bases and J gave up 7 bases, with 14 bases separating them. CDR3 length equals 14 residues. CDR1 and CDR2 (germline): SGHTA, FQGTGA. DNA for the CDR3: TGTGCCAGCAGCTTATCCGGACTATCAGGGACCCAGTACTTC. This codes for CASSLSGLSGTQYF.

In this sample, this clonotype turned up a few times. The chain couples TRBV5-1 to TRBJ2-3; 7 nucleotides agree with TRBD2. Per the germline V gene, CDR1 is SGHRS and CDR2 is YFSETQ. The CDR3 is 15 amino acids. The junction had 2 bases not matched to a gene; V was cut back by 1 base and J by 0 bases. The CDR3 sequence: CASSLQRGSTDTQYF. The CDR3 nucleotides are TGCGCCAGCAGCTTGCAGCGGGGAAGCACAGATACGCAGTATTTT. The whole variable domain, remainder taken from reference TRBV5-1 and TRBJ2-3, is KAGVTQTPRYLIKTRGQQVTLSCSPISGHRSVSWYQQTPGQGLQFLFEYFSETQRNKGNFPGRFSGRQFSNSRSEMNVSTLELGDSALYLCASSLQRGSTDTQYFGPGTRLTVL.

This chain joins TRBV11-3 and TRBJ2-1; D gene ambiguous. V lost 5 bases to trimming and J lost 5 bases, with 7 bases between them. The germline gives CDR1 SGHNT, CDR2 YENEEA. The CDR3 spans 12 residues. The CDR3 spells CASSTADNEQFF. The CDR3, as DNA: TGTGCCAGCAGCACCGCAGACAATGAGCAGTTCTTC.

This clonotype was counted a few times. The rearrangement joins TRBV20-1 to TRBJ1-3; 7 bases map to TRBD1. Germline V lookup: CDR1 DFQATT, CDR2 SNEGSKA (reference sequence). V shed 6 bases and J 4 bases; nucleotides not matched to a gene: 3. This CDR3 contains 12 residues. The CDR3 spells CSAAGQGNTIYF. CDR3 nucleotides: TGCAGTGCCGCGGGACAGGGAAACACCATATATTTT.

A few counts support this clonotype. The CDR3 sequence: CASSGMGYEQFF. In nucleotides, the CDR3 is TGTGCCAGCAGTGGTATGGGCTATGAGCAGTTCTTC. The chain uses TRBV2 and TRBJ2-1; no clear D gene. The CDR3 runs 12 residues. The V gene lost 4 bases and the J gene lost 8 bases, with 9 bases spanning the gap. Germline loops: CDR1 SNHLY, CDR2 FYNNEI.

The sample holds many counts of this clonotype. V gene TRBV6-1 combines with J gene TRBJ1-4; 7 bases line up with TRBD1. CDR1 and CDR2 (germline): MNHNS, SASEGT. This CDR3 is 14 amino acids long. The V gene end was trimmed by 8 bases and the J gene end by 6 bases; junction bases not matched to a gene: 9. The CDR3, as DNA: TGTGCCAGCCGTAAGGAGGGGGCGGATGAAAAACTGTTTTTT. Translating gives CASRKEGADEKLFF.

This clonotype was seen repeatedly, ten times or more. CDR3 sequence: CSVEGDRDTDTQYF. The CDR3 DNA sequence: TGCAGCGTTGAAGGAGACAGGGACACAGATACGCAGTATTTT. The genes are TRBV29-1 and TRBJ2-3, with 7 bases aligning to TRBD1. This CDR3 has 14 amino acids. The J segment lost 2 bases and the V segment lost 1 base, leaving 3 bases of the junction unmatched. Germline V gene sequence: CDR1 SQVTM, CDR2 ANQGSEA.

Only a few counts were recorded for this clonotype. This chain links TRBV20-1 with TRBJ1-1; D uncertain. The CDR3 loop spans 11 amino acids. Trimming took 6 bases from V and 1 from J, leaving 6 bases between them. From germline, CDR1 is DFQATT and CDR2 SNEGSKA (reference sequence). CDR3 loop: CSAKSNTEAFF. Written as DNA, the CDR3 is TGCAGTGCCAAGTCGAACACTGAAGCTTTCTTT.

This clonotype came up a few times. The rearrangement joins TRBV27 to TRBJ2-4; maybe TRBD2 (6 bases). The V end lost 4 bases, the J end lost 0 bases, and 13 bases lay between the germline ends. CDR3 length: 16 amino acids. Per germline, CDR1 MNHEY and CDR2 SMNVEV (reference sequence). In DNA form, the CDR3 reads TGTGCCAGCAGTTCCCTAGCGTTACTAGCCAAAAACATTCAGTACTTC. Translation gives CASSSLALLAKNIQYF.

This clonotype was found many times. The V call is TRBV20-1, the J call TRBJ1-6; no clear D. Germline V gene sequence: CDR1 DFQATT, CDR2 SNEGSKA (reference sequence). The CDR3 spans 12 residues. V was cut by 2 bases and J by 10 bases, with 9 bases left in between. CDR3 in DNA: TGCAGTGCTAGAACCCTTCCCTCACCCCTCCACTTT. Its translation: CSARTLPSPLHF.

This clonotype has ten or more counts. V gene TRBV20-1 combines with J gene TRBJ1-1; TRBD1 matches 9 bases. The trim removed 6 bases at V and 5 bases at J, leaving 4 bases unmatched. The germline V gene encodes CDR1 DFQATT and CDR2 SNEGSKA (reference sequence). CDR3 length: 12 amino acids. The CDR3 loop reads CSAPGQGTEAFF. As DNA, the CDR3 is TGCAGTGCCCCGGGACAGGGTACTGAAGCTTTCTTT.

This clonotype was detected a few times. CDR3 protein: CASIGGGPANQPQHF. In DNA, the CDR3 is TGTGCCAGCATTGGGGGCGGACCAGCAAATCAGCCCCAGCATTTT. The chain is built from TRBV12-3 or TRBV12-4 and TRBJ1-5; D may be TRBD1 (6 bases). CDR3 length: 15 amino acids. V gave up 7 bases and J gave up 4 bases, with 17 bases separating them.